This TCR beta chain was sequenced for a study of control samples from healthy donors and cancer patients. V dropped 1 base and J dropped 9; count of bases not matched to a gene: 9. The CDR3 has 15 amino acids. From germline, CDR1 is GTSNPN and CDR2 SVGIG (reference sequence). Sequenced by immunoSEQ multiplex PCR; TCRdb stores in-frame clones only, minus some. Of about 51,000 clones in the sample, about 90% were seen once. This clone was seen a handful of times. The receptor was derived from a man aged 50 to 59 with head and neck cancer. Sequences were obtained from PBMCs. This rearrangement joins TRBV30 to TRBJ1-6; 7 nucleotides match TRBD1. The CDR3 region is CAWSGVGGAGSPLHF. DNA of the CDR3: TGTGCCTGGAGTGGTGTAGGGGGCGCCGGTTCACCCCTCCACTTT.